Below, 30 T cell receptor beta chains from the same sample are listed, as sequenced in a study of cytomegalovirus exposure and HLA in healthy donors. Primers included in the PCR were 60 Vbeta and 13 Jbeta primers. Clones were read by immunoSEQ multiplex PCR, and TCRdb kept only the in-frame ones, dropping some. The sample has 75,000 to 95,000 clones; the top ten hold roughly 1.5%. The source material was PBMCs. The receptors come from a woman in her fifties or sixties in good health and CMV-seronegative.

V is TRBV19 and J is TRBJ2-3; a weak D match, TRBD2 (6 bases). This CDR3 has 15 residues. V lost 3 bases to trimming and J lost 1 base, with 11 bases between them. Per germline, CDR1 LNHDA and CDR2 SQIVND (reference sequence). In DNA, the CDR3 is TGTGCCAGTAGTATTGGGGACTGGGGCACAGATACGCAGTATTTT. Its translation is CASSIGDWGTDTQYF.

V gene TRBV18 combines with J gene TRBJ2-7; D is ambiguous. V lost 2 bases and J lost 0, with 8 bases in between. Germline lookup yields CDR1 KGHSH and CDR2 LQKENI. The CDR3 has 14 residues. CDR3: CASSPRQASYEQYF. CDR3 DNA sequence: TGTGCCAGCTCACCAAGGCAGGCCTCCTACGAGCAGTACTTC.

CDR3 bases: TGTGCCAGCAGCTTGGGAGGGAGTTTCAATGAGCAGTTCTTC. Its translation is CASSLGGSFNEQFF. This chain uses TRBV11-3 with TRBJ2-1, with 7 bases matching TRBD2. Germline loops: CDR1 SGHNT, CDR2 YENEEA. The V gene end was trimmed by 3 bases and the J gene end by 6 bases; junction bases not matched to a gene: 5. This CDR3 contains 14 residues. Full variable domain (remainder filled in from reference TRBV11-3 and TRBJ2-1): EAGVVQSPRYKIIEKKQPVAFWCNPISGHNTLYWYLQNLGQGPELLIRYENEEAVDDSQLPKDRFSAERLKGVDSTLKIQPAELGDSAVYLCASSLGGSFNEQFFGPGTRLTVL.

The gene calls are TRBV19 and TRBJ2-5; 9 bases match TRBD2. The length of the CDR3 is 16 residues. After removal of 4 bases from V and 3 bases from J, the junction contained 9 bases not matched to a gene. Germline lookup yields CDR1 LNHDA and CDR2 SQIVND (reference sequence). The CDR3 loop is CASSSYKASGEETQYF. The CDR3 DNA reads TGTGCCAGTAGTAGTTACAAGGCTAGCGGGGAAGAGACCCAGTACTTC.

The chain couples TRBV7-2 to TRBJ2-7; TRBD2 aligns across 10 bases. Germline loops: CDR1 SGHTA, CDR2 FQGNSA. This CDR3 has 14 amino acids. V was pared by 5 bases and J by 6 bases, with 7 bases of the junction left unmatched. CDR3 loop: CASSRSGTSAEQYF. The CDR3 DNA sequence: TGTGCCAGCAGCCGTTCCGGGACTAGCGCCGAGCAGTACTTC.

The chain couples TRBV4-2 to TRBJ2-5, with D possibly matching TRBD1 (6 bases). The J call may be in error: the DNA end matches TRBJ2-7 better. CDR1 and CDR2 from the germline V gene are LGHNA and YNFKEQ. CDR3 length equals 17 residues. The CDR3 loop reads CASSQEDEGVRSYEQYF. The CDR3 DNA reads TGTGCCAGCAGCCAAGAGGATGAGGGGGTGAGGTCCTACGAGCAGTACTTC.

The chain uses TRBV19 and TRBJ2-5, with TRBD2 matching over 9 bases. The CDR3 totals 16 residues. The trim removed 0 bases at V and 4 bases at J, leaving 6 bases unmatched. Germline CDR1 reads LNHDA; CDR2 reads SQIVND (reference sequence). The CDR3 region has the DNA TGTGCCAGTAGTATAGATCCCGGCGGGAGGGTAGAGACCCAGTACTTC. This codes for CASSIDPGGRVETQYF.

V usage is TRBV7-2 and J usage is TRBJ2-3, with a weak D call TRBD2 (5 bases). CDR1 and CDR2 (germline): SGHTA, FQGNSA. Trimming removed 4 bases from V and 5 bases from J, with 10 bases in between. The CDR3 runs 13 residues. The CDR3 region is CASSYRRGDTQYF. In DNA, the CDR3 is TGTGCCAGCAGCTACAGACGGGGAGATACGCAGTATTTT.

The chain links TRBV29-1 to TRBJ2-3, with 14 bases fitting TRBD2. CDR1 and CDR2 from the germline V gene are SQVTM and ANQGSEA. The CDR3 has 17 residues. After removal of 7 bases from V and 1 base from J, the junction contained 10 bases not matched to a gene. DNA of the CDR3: TGCAGCGGAACCACCGGGACTAGCGGGGGAGGCACAGATACGCAGTATTTT. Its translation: CSGTTGTSGGGTDTQYF.

The CDR3 sequence: CASSLERTTYGYTF. Written as DNA, the CDR3 is TGTGCCAGCAGCTTGGAAAGAACTACCTATGGCTACACCTTC. The chain is built from TRBV11-2 and TRBJ1-2, with no clear D. Germline V gene sequence: CDR1 SGHAT, CDR2 FQNNGV. The CDR3 spans 14 residues. V was pared by 3 bases and J by 4 bases, with 12 bases between.

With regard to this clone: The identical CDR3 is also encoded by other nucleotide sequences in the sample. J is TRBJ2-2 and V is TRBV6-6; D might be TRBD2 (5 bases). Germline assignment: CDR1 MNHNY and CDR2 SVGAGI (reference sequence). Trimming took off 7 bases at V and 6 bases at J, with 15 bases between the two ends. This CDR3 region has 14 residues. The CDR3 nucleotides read TGTGCCAGCACCCCAGTCACGGGGTCCGGGGAGCTGTTTTTT. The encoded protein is CASTPVTGSGELFF.

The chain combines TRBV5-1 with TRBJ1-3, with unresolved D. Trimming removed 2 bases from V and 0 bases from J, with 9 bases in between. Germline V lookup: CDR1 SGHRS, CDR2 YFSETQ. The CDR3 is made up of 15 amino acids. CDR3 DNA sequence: TGCGCCAGCAGCTTAGAACAGAGCTCTGGAAACACCATATATTTT. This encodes CASSLEQSSGNTIYF.

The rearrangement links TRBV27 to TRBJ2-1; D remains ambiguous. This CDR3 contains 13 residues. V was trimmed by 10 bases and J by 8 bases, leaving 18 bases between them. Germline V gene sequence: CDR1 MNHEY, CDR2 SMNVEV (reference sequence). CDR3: CATYLRSGDEQFF. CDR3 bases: TGTGCCACCTACTTAAGGAGTGGCGATGAGCAGTTCTTC.

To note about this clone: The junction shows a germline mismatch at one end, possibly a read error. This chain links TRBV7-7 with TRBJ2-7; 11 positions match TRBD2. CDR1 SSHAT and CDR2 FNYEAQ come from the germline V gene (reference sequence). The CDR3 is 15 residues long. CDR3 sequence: CASSERTSGLSEQYF. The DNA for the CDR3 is TGTGCTAGCAGCGAGCGGACTAGCGGGCTCTCCGAGCAGTACTTC.

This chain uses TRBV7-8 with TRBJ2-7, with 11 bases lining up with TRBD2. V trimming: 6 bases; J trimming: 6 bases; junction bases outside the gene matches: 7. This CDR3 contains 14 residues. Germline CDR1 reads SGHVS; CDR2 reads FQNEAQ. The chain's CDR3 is CASRTSGSVAEQYF. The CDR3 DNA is TGTGCCAGCAGAACTAGCGGGAGTGTGGCCGAGCAGTACTTC.

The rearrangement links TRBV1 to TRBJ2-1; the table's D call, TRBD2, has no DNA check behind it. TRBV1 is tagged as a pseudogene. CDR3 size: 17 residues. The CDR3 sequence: CTSSPAVPGLAGGPWFF. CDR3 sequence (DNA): TGCACCAGCAGCCCCGCAGTCCCGGGACTAGCGGGAGGGCCCTGGTTCTTC.

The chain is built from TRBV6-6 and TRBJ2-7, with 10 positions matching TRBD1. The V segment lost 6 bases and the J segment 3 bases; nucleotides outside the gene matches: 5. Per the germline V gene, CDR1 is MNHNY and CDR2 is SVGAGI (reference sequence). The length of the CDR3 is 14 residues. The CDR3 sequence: CASSRGQGDYEQYF. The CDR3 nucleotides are TGTGCCAGCAGCCGCGGACAGGGGGACTACGAGCAGTACTTC.

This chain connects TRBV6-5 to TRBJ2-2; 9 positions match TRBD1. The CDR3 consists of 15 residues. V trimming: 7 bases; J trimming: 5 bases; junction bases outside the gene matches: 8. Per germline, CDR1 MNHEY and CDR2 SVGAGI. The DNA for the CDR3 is TGTGCCAGCATCCCACAGGGGGCGCAAACCGGGGAGCTGTTTTTT. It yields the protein CASIPQGAQTGELFF.

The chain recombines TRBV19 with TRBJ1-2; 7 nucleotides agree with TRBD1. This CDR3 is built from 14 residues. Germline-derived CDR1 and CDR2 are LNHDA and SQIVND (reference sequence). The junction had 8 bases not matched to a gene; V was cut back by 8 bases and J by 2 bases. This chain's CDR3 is CASGPGTVNYGYTF. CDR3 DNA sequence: TGTGCCAGTGGCCCCGGGACAGTGAACTATGGCTACACCTTC.

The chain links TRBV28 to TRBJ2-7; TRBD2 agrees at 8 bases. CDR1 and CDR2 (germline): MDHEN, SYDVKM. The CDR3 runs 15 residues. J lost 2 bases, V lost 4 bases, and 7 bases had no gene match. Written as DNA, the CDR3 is TGTGCCAGCAGTTACCCCGGGGGGGTGACCTACGAGCAGTACTTC. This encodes CASSYPGGVTYEQYF.

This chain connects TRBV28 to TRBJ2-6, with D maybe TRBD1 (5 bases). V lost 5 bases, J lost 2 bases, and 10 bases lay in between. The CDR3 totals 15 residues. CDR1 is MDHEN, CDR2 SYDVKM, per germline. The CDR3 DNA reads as TGTGCCAGCAGTCTAGGGGCCACTGGGGCCAACGTCCTGACTTTC. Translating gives CASSLGATGANVLTF.

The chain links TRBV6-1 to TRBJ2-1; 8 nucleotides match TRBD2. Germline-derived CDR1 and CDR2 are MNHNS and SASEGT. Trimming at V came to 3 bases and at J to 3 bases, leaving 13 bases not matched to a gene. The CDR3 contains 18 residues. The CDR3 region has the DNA TGTGCCAGCAGTGAGGGTTTTCTGAAAGCGGGAGTCTACAATGAGCAGTTCTTC. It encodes CASSEGFLKAGVYNEQFF.

CDR3 sequence reads: CASSLQIPGYEKLFF. DNA of the CDR3: TGTGCCAGCAGTTTGCAAATCCCAGGCTATGAAAAACTGTTTTTT. The V gene is TRBV28, the J gene TRBJ1-4; D is ambiguous. V shed 3 bases and J shed 6 bases, with 14 bases lying between them. The CDR3 runs 15 residues. Germline V gene sequence: CDR1 MDHEN, CDR2 SYDVKM.

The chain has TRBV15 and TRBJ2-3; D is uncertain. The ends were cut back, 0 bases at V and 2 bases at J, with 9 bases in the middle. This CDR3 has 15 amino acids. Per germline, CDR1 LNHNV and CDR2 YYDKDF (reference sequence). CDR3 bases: TGTGCCACCAGCAGAGAACGGCAGGACACAGATACGCAGTATTTT. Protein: CATSRERQDTDTQYF.

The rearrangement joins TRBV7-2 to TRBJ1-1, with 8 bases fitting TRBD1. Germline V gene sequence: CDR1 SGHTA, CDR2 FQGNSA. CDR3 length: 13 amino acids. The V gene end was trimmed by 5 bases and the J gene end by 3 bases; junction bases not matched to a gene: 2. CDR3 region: CASSVQGDTEAFF. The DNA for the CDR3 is TGTGCCAGCAGCGTACAGGGGGACACTGAAGCTTTCTTT.

CDR3 nucleotide sequence: TGTGCCAGCAGCGACCCCGGACAGATCTTTGAAGCTTTCTTT. Protein product: CASSDPGQIFEAFF. This chain uses TRBV11-2 with TRBJ1-1, with a possible D match to TRBD1 (6 bases). Germline CDR1 is SGHAT and CDR2 is FQNNGV. This CDR3 region has 14 residues. The ends were cut back, 5 bases at V and 7 bases at J, with 17 bases in the middle. Combining the CDR3 with reference TRBV11-2 and TRBJ1-1 gives the whole variable domain EAGVAQSPRYKIIEKRQSVAFWCNPISGHATLYWYQQILGQGPKLLIQFQNNGVVDDSQLPKDRFSAERLKGVDSTLKIQPAKLEDSAVYLCASSDPGQIFEAFFGQGTRLTVV.

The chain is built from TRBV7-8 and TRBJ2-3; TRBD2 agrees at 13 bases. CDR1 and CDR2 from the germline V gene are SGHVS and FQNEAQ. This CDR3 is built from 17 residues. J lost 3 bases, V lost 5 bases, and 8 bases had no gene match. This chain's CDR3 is CASSPWTSGRRTDTQYF. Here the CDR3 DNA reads TGTGCCAGCAGCCCGTGGACTAGCGGGAGAAGGACAGATACGCAGTATTTT.

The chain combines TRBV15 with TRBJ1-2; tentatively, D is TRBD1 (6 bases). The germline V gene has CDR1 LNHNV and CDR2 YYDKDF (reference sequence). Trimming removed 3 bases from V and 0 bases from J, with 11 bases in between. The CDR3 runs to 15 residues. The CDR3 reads CATSSWTDANYGYTF. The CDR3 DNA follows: TGTGCCACCAGCAGCTGGACAGACGCTAACTATGGCTACACCTTC.

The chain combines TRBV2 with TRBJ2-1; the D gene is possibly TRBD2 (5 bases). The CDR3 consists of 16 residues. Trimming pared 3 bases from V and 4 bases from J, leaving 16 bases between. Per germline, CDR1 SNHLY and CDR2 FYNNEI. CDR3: CASSDWERDYYNEQFF. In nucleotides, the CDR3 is TGTGCCAGCAGTGATTGGGAACGGGATTATTACAATGAGCAGTTCTTC. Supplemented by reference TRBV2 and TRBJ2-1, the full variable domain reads EPEVTQTPSHQVTQMGQEVILRCVPISNHLYFYWYRQILGQKVEFLVSFYNNEISEKSEIFDDQFSVERPDGSNFTLKIRSTKLEDSAMYFCASSDWERDYYNEQFFGPGTRLTVL.

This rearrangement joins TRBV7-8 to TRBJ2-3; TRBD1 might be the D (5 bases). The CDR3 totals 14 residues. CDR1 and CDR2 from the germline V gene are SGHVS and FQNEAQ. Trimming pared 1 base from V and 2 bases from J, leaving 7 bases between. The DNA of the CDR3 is TGTGCCAGCAGCTTAGTAGGGGCCACAGATACGCAGTATTTT. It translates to CASSLVGATDTQYF.